These T cell receptor beta chains were read from a single sample in a study of blood T cell repertoires in COVID-19. Assay: immunoSEQ multiplex PCR; the TCRdb copy retains only in-frame clones and omits some. Among approximately 300,000 clones listed, 75% to 90% were seen once. The sequencing input was peripheral blood. These receptors were obtained from a woman between 50 and 59 years old who had recovered from COVID-19. Each CDR3 is given with its conserved first and last residue. A D gene is named only where the DNA matches it firmly. A clone size is listed for some rows: how often the clone was seen (once, few, many), or a class if it is expanded.

length	D	V	size	J	DNA	CDR3
15	TRBD2	TRBV7-2	once	TRBJ2-1	TGTGCCAGCAGCTCTTGGGGGGGTTCCTACAATGAGCAGTTCTTC	CASSSWGGSYNEQFF
14	TRBD2	TRBV6-5	NA	TRBJ2-7	TGTGCCAGCTCTAGCGGGGGGGGGTCCTACGAGCAGTACTTC	CASSSGGGSYEQYF
13	NA	TRBV3-1/TRBV3-2	NA	TRBJ1-3	TGTGCCAGCAGCCAAGAGAACGGTACCCCCATATATTTT	CASSQENGTPIYF
16	NA	TRBV9	NA	TRBJ1-2	TGTGCCAGCAGCCCGCATCACACCCCGCGGGGCTATGGCTACACCTTC	CASSPHHTPRGYGYTF
16	TRBD1	TRBV29-1	NA	TRBJ2-1	TGCAGCGTTCCGTTAAACAGGGGAATAAAGCACAATGAGCAGTTCTTC	CSVPLNRGIKHNEQFF
16	NA	TRBV5-1	NA	TRBJ2-4	TGCGCCAGCAGCTTGGAGTTTCGGGGGAGCAAAAACATTCAGTACTTC	CASSLEFRGSKNIQYF
14	TRBD1	TRBV7-9	NA	TRBJ1-5	TGTGCCAGCAGCCCCTGGACAGGAGATCAGCCCCAGCATTTT	CASSPWTGDQPQHF
15	TRBD1	TRBV18	NA	TRBJ1-1	TGTGCCAGCTCACCTACTGGACAGGGGGGAGCTGAAGCTTTCTTT	CASSPTGQGGAEAFF
14	TRBD2	TRBV7-8	NA	TRBJ2-7	TGTGCCAGCAGCTTAGAACTAGCGGGGGACGAGCAGTACTTC	CASSLELAGDEQYF
14	TRBD1	TRBV29-1	NA	TRBJ1-1	TGCAGCGTCCGAGGGGACAGCTCTTTAACTGAAGCTTTCTTT	CSVRGDSSLTEAFF
18	TRBD1	TRBV7-9	NA	TRBJ1-5	TGTGCCAGCAGCGGGGGACAGGGACAAGTCCGTAGCAATCAGCCCCAGCATTTT	CASSGGQGQVRSNQPQHF
16	NA	TRBV3-1/TRBV3-2	NA	TRBJ1-2	TGTGCCAGCAGCCGACGGGGTAGCAATACTAACTATGGCTACACCTTC	CASSRRGSNTNYGYTF
16	NA	TRBV7-3	NA	TRBJ1-2	TGTGCCAGCACCCTAATGCCACGACAGGTGGGACGCGGCTACACCTTC	CASTLMPRQVGRGYTF
16	NA	TRBV28	NA	TRBJ1-2	TGTGCCAGCAGCGGATCCGGACAGAAACCTAACTATGGCTACACCTTC	CASSGSGQKPNYGYTF
17	NA	TRBV7-3	few	TRBJ2-3	TGTGCCAGCAGCCAGGGGGCGGGCGGGAGTGGCACAGATACGCAGTATTTT	CASSQGAGGSGTDTQYF
15	TRBD1	TRBV6-1	NA	TRBJ1-5	TGTGCCAGCAGTGAATATGGGACAGTCGATCAGCCCCAGCATTTT	CASSEYGTVDQPQHF
13	NA	TRBV29-1	few	TRBJ1-5	TGCAGCGTTGGGGCAGGGGACAATCAGCCCCAGCATTTT	CSVGAGDNQPQHF
13	NA	TRBV7-9	NA	TRBJ2-3	TGTGCCAGCAAGTATCTAGCAGCAGATACGCAGTATTTT	CASKYLAADTQYF
16	NA	TRBV27	NA	TRBJ2-7	TGTGCCAGCAGTTATTCCCCCGGGACTCTCGCCTACGAGCAGTACTTC	CASSYSPGTLAYEQYF
14	NA	TRBV6-4	NA	TRBJ2-2	TGTGCCAGCAAAGCAGGGACGAACACCGGGGAGCTGTTTTTT	CASKAGTNTGELFF
15	NA	TRBV15	NA	TRBJ2-7	TGTGCCACCAGCAGTGACCGGGACACCTCCTACGAGCAGTACTTC	CATSSDRDTSYEQYF
15	TRBD1	TRBV18	NA	TRBJ2-1	TGTGCCAGCTCACTTACAGGGGGCGGGGACAATGAGCAGTTCTTC	CASSLTGGGDNEQFF
13	NA	TRBV28	NA	TRBJ1-2	TGTGCCAGCGTGGACAGAACCAACTATGGCTACACCTTC	CASVDRTNYGYTF
17	TRBD1	TRBV5-1	NA	TRBJ1-4	TGCGCCAGCAGCCGTCGGGGGACAGCTGGGACTAATGAAAAACTGTTTTTT	CASSRRGTAGTNEKLFF
18	TRBD1	TRBV9	NA	TRBJ2-1	TGTGCCAGCAGCGTAGAAGGCCTACAGGGGGCAGGGTACAATGAGCAGTTCTTC	CASSVEGLQGAGYNEQFF
16	TRBD1	TRBV19	NA	TRBJ1-5	TGTGCCAGTAGTCGCCCCGGGACAGTGCCTAGTAGGCCCCAGCATTTT	CASSRPGTVPSRPQHF
13	NA	TRBV7-9	NA	TRBJ2-7	TGTGCCAGTTTAGCCCCGGACTCCTACGAGCAGTACTTC	CASLAPDSYEQYF